This T cell receptor beta chain is from a study of beta chain features in type 1 diabetes. Study details: There were 95 million to 110 million sorted cells examined across all samples. Study-wide results and limits: Within each of all four CD4+ subsets, Type 1 diabetes patients had TCRB CDR3s that were moderately but significantly shorter. Equally in patients and controls, shorter templates might have been favored by PCR. Insertions at VDJ junctions were less frequent in type 1 diabetes patients. These patients also deleted more nucleotides at the same junctions.

Expressed TCRB transcripts were sequenced because the isolated RNA had all been reverse transcribed beforehand. Some clones are missing from TCRdb's copy, which holds only in-frame ones; the method was immunoSEQ multiplex PCR. The data show 350,000 or so clones, about 18% seen once. The CDR3 spans 13 residues. Trimming took 3 bases from V and 4 from J, leaving 9 bases between them. Germline V gene sequence: CDR1 MNHEY, CDR2 SVGAGI. This clone was observed a handful of times. Its cognate antigen is unknown. V gene TRBV6-5 combines with J gene TRBJ1-2; D is undetermined. The TCR originated in a young woman in good health. Sequenced sample: naive CD4+ T cells from blood. The CDR3 sequence: CASSYDEFYGYTF. The DNA of the CDR3 is TGTGCCAGCAGTTATGATGAGTTCTATGGCTACACCTTC.